A selection of T cell receptor beta chains follows, all from one sample in a study of blood T cells in healthy people across ages. In TCRdb, the 5' RACE reads were re-called with MiXCR into one record per CDR3 protein. The sample has more than 700,000 distinct CDR3 sequences; roughly 46% are singletons. Material: blood. These TCRs come from a man older than 75 in good health. Each CDR3 is given with its conserved first and last residue. The order of the fields is J gene, V gene, D gene, clone size, CDR3 protein, CDR3 DNA. A D gene is named only where the DNA matches it firmly. Clone sizes are given selectively: once, few, many, or a class where the clone is expanded.

TRBJ1-1 | TRBV11-3 | NA | NA | CASRKDTVRYAFF | TGTGCCAGCAGGAAAGATACGGTGAGATATGCTTTCTTT
TRBJ2-7 | TRBV5-1 | NA | once | CASREGRGADNEQYF | TGCGCCAGCAGGGAGGGACGGGGGGCAGACAATGAGCAGTACTTC
TRBJ2-1 | TRBV28 | TRBD2 | few | CASSSLAGVMNEQFF | TGTGCCAGCAGTTCCCTAGCGGGAGTCATGAATGAGCAGTTCTTC
TRBJ1-5 | TRBV18 | TRBD1 | NA | CASSRRQGEGQPQHF | TGTGCCAGCTCACGTCGACAGGGTGAGGGGCAGCCCCAGCATTTT
TRBJ2-1 | TRBV14 | NA | NA | CASSSHLGTPRDEQFF | TGTGCCAGCAGCTCCCACCTCGGGACCCCGCGGGATGAGCAGTTCTTC
TRBJ2-7 | TRBV27 | TRBD2 | once | CASSFQGLAGSEQYF | TGTGCCAGCAGTTTCCAGGGACTAGCGGGATCCGAGCAGTACTTC
TRBJ2-6 | TRBV29-1 | NA | many | CSVGGSAGANVLTF | TGCAGCGTTGGGGGGTCGGCTGGGGCCAACGTCCTGACTTTC
TRBJ2-4 | TRBV7-9 | NA | NA | CASSFGEINIQYF | TGTGCCAGCAGCTTCGGGGAGATAAACATTCAGTACTTC
TRBJ2-3 | TRBV10-3 | NA | few | CAGKGTETDTQYF | TGTGCCGGCAAAGGGACGGAGACAGATACGCAGTATTTT
TRBJ2-5 | TRBV12-3/TRBV12-4 | NA | few | CASSLGEGTQYF | TGTGCCAGCTCACTTGGGGAAGGGACCCAGTACTTC
TRBJ2-3 | TRBV7-2 | NA | NA | CASSLDLPSTDTQYF | TGTGCCAGCAGCTTAGACCTCCCTAGCACAGATACGCAGTATTTT
TRBJ2-7 | TRBV6-1 | NA | NA | CANSDSIYEQYF | TGTGCCAACAGTGACTCGATCTACGAGCAGTACTTC
TRBJ2-1 | TRBV5-1 | NA | NA | CASSLDRRGNEQFF | TGCGCCAGCAGCTTGGATAGGAGAGGAAATGAGCAGTTCTTC
TRBJ2-7 | TRBV20-1 | TRBD2 | many | CSASRLAGAYEQYF | TGCAGTGCCTCCCGACTAGCGGGAGCGTACGAGCAGTACTTC
TRBJ2-7 | TRBV15 | NA | NA | CATSRERLAGEQYF | TGTGCCACCAGCAGAGAAAGGCTAGCAGGGGAGCAGTACTTC
TRBJ2-1 | TRBV20-1 | NA | NA | CSASRQGLYEQFF | TGCAGTGCGTCACGTCAGGGTTTGTATGAGCAGTTCTTC
TRBJ2-5 | TRBV6-5 | NA | NA | CASSYPSGPTKRGEQYF | TGTGCCAGCAGTTACCCTTCGGGACCGACGAAGAGAGGTGAGCAGTACTTC
TRBJ2-5 | TRBV21-1 | NA | NA | CARGQWTDKPQHEQYF | TGTGCCAGGGGGCAATGGACGGACAAACCCCAACATGAGCAGTACTTC
TRBJ2-1 | TRBV5-6 | TRBD1 | few | CASSFGQGKNEQFF | TGTGCCAGCAGCTTCGGACAGGGCAAGAATGAGCAGTTCTTC
TRBJ2-3 | TRBV28 | NA | NA | CAAGAPSYADTQYF | TGTGCCGCCGGGGCGCCCTCATATGCCGATACGCAGTATTTT
TRBJ2-3 | TRBV3-1 | NA | NA | CASGLTTDTQYF | TGTGCCAGCGGCCTGACCACAGATACGCAGTATTTT
TRBJ2-7 | TRBV20-1 | TRBD2 | NA | CSAHGTSSPEQYF | TGCAGTGCGCACGGGACTAGCAGCCCCGAGCAGTACTTC
TRBJ2-2 | TRBV12-3/TRBV12-4 | TRBD1 | NA | CASSGTGGAGTGELFF | TGTGCCAGCAGTGGGACAGGGGGCGCTGGAACCGGGGAGCTGTTTTTT